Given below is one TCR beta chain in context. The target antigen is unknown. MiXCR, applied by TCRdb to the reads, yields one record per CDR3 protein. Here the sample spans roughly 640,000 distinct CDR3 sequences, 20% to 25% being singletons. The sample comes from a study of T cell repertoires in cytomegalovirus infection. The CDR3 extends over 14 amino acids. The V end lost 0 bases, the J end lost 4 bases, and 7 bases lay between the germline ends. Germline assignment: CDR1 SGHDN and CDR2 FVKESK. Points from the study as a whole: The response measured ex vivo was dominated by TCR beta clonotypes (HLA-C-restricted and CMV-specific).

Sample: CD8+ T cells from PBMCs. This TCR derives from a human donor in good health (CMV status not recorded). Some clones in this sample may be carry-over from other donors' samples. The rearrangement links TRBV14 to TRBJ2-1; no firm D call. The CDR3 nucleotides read TGTGCCAGCAGCCAAGATTACAGATACAATGAGCAGTTCTTC. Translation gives CASSQDYRYNEQFF.